Listed here are 30 T cell receptor beta chains from one sample, sequenced in a study of beta chain features in type 1 diabetes. Sequencing targeted expressed TCRB transcripts, as all isolated RNA had been reverse transcribed. The data were produced by immunoSEQ multiplex PCR, yet TCRdb's version contains in-frame clones alone and is incomplete. The sample includes tens of thousands of clones, 30% to 40% of them seen just once. The material sequenced was stem cell memory CD4+ T cells from blood. The receptors come from a woman aged 18-29 years in good health.

This clone was detected a few times. The chain joins TRBV5-8 to TRBJ2-1; D possibly corresponds to TRBD1 (6 bases). The CDR3 is made up of 16 amino acids. From germline, CDR1 is SGHTS and CDR2 YDEGEE. V dropped 0 bases and J dropped 7 bases, with 17 bases sitting between them. CDR3 protein: CASSLGTGRAVNEQFF. CDR3 sequence (DNA): TGTGCCAGCAGCTTGGGAACAGGGCGCGCGGTTAATGAGCAGTTCTTC.

In this sample, this clone turned up many times. The V gene is TRBV30, the J gene TRBJ2-1, with a possible D match to TRBD1 (5 bases). The V gene's germline CDR1 is GTSNPN and CDR2 SVGIG (reference sequence). The CDR3 is made up of 11 amino acids. V lost 8 bases, J lost 4 bases, and 9 bases lay in between. This chain's CDR3 is CARQGYNEQFF. In DNA, the CDR3 is TGTGCCCGCCAGGGTTACAATGAGCAGTTCTTC.

This chain connects TRBV7-2 to TRBJ2-7; no reliable D call. This CDR3 is 16 amino acids long. V dropped 5 bases and J dropped 2 bases, with 19 bases sitting between them. Germline V gives CDR1 SGHTA, CDR2 FQGNSA. The CDR3 sequence: CASSALRSVGPYEQYF. The CDR3 DNA follows: TGTGCCAGCAGCGCTCTTAGGAGCGTTGGCCCCTACGAGCAGTACTTC.

The chain links TRBV30 to TRBJ1-1, with TRBD1 matching over 9 bases. Germline CDR1 reads GTSNPN; CDR2 reads SVGIG (reference sequence). Unmatched junction bases numbered 7, after V lost 3 bases and J lost 11 bases. The CDR3 extends over 12 amino acids. The CDR3 DNA sequence: TGTGCCTGGAGACACCCCGGGACAGGGGCTTTCTTT. Translation gives CAWRHPGTGAFF.

V usage is TRBV4-1 and J usage is TRBJ1-5; 8 positions agree with TRBD1. There are 16 residues in the CDR3. Germline V gives CDR1 MGHRA, CDR2 YSYEKL. Losses at the gene ends were 1 base for V and 1 base for J; bases not matched to a gene: 3. CDR3 sequence: CASSQGTGKSNQPQHF. In DNA, the CDR3 is TGCGCCAGCAGCCAAGGGACAGGGAAGAGCAATCAGCCCCAGCATTTT.

The CDR3 region has the DNA TGCAGCGTTCTCCGCATCCTGAGGACTGAAGCTTTCTTT. It is translated as CSVLRILRTEAFF. The chain combines TRBV29-1 with TRBJ1-1, with D hard to call. The CDR3 totals 13 residues. The germline gives CDR1 SQVTM, CDR2 ANQGSEA. Trimming pared 5 bases from V and 5 bases from J, leaving 15 bases between.

The chain combines TRBV18 with TRBJ2-2; 12 nucleotides match TRBD1. V lost 3 bases to trimming and J lost 6 bases; unmatched junction nucleotides: 8. The CDR3 has 17 amino acids. Germline V gene data show CDR1 as KGHSH and CDR2 as LQKENI. CDR3 sequence: CASSPPGTGGASGELFF. The CDR3, as DNA: TGTGCCAGCTCACCTCCCGGGACAGGGGGCGCTTCCGGGGAGCTGTTTTTT.

V usage is TRBV2 and J usage is TRBJ1-4; D not resolved. V was shortened by 6 bases and J by 1 base, with 9 bases between the two germline ends. Germline V gene sequence: CDR1 SNHLY, CDR2 FYNNEI. The CDR3 is 14 residues long. The CDR3 nucleotides are TGTGCCAGCAGCCTGACAATAACTAATGAAAAACTGTTTTTT. Translation: CASSLTITNEKLFF.

The rearrangement joins TRBV6-5 to TRBJ1-6; tentatively, D is TRBD1 (6 bases). The CDR3 contains 14 residues. V was trimmed by 8 bases and J by 7 bases, leaving 15 bases between them. The V gene's germline CDR1 is MNHEY and CDR2 SVGAGI. The CDR3 coding sequence is TGTGCCAGCGCTCATGGACAGCAAAATTCACCCCTCCACTTT. Translated: CASAHGQQNSPLHF.

This clone was observed once. The genes are TRBV5-6 and TRBJ1-2; weak D call: TRBD1 (6 bases). The length of the CDR3 is 15 residues. Trimming removed 0 bases at V and 4 bases at J, with 13 bases between. Per the germline V gene, CDR1 is SGHDT and CDR2 is YYEEEE. CDR3: CASSLAWAGAYGYTF. Here the CDR3 DNA reads TGTGCCAGCAGCTTGGCCTGGGCAGGGGCCTATGGCTACACCTTC.

This clone came up a few times. The chain couples TRBV7-9 to TRBJ1-1, with D tentatively TRBD1 (6 bases). Germline-derived CDR1 and CDR2 are SEHNR and FQNEAQ (reference sequence). V gave up 4 bases and J gave up 1 base, with 7 bases separating them. The CDR3 length is 13 residues. The CDR3 DNA reads TGTGCCAGCAGCTCGGACAGGAACACTGAAGCTTTCTTT. Translation: CASSSDRNTEAFF. Full variable domain (rest looked up from reference TRBV7-9 and TRBJ1-1): DTGVSQNPRHKITKRGQNVTFRCDPISEHNRLYWYRQTLGQGPEFLTYFQNEAQLEKSRLLSDRFSAERPKGSFSTLEIQRTEQGDSAMYLCASSSDRNTEAFFGQGTRLTVV.

This clone was counted only a few times. This rearrangement joins TRBV4-3 to TRBJ1-1; the D gene is possibly TRBD1 (6 bases). In germline, CDR1 is LGHNA, CDR2 YSLEER. Between the trimmed V and J ends, which lost 0 bases and 1 base, there was a span of 12 bases. This CDR3 contains 16 residues. CDR3 loop: CASSQDFGQTNTEAFF. CDR3 coding DNA: TGCGCCAGCAGCCAAGATTTCGGACAGACGAACACTGAAGCTTTCTTT.

The CDR3, as DNA: TGTGCCAGCAGTTACCAGCGTAGAGAGACCCAGTACTTC. It codes for CASSYQRRETQYF. This chain links TRBV6-5 with TRBJ2-5; no clear D gene. Germline assignment: CDR1 MNHEY and CDR2 SVGAGI. The CDR3 extends over 13 amino acids. V lost 2 bases, J lost 4 bases, and 8 bases lay in between.

V and J are TRBV30 and TRBJ1-2; tentative D call: TRBD1 (5 bases). Germline V gene lookup returns CDR1 GTSNPN and CDR2 SVGIG (reference sequence). The CDR3 runs to 15 residues. Between the trimmed V and J ends, which lost 0 bases and 4 bases, there was a span of 15 bases. DNA for the CDR3: TGTGCCTGGAGTGTAATATCAGGGTCTGGCTATGGCTACACCTTC. Translated, it gives CAWSVISGSGYGYTF. The whole variable domain, filled in from reference TRBV30 and TRBJ1-2, reads SQTIHQWPATLVQPVGSPLSLECTVEGTSNPNLYWYRQAAGRGLQLLFYSVGIGQISSEVPQNLSASRPQDRQFILSSKKLLLSDSGFYLCAWSVISGSGYGYTFGSGTRLTVV.

V gene TRBV19 combines with J gene TRBJ1-1; 7 bases agree with TRBD1. J lost 1 base, V lost 6 bases, and 8 bases had no gene match. The length of the CDR3 is 15 residues. The V gene's germline CDR1 is LNHDA and CDR2 SQIVND (reference sequence). The CDR3 spells CASSTRRTGNTEAFF. The CDR3 DNA reads as TGTGCCAGTAGCACACGGAGGACAGGGAACACTGAAGCTTTCTTT. Combining the CDR3 with reference TRBV19 and TRBJ1-1 gives the whole variable domain DGGITQSPKYLFRKEGQNVTLSCEQNLNHDAMYWYRQDPGQGLRLIYYSQIVNDFQKGDIAEGYSVSREKKESFPLTVTSAQKNPTAFYLCASSTRRTGNTEAFFGQGTRLTVV.

The V call is TRBV7-2, the J call TRBJ1-5, with 9 bases aligning to TRBD1. V was clipped by 5 bases and J by 4 bases; unmatched bases: 3. The CDR3 is 14 residues long. Germline V gene sequence: CDR1 SGHTA, CDR2 FQGNSA. The CDR3, as DNA: TGTGCCAGCAGCCGGGACAGGGATAATCAGCCCCAGCATTTT. This codes for CASSRDRDNQPQHF.

The V call is TRBV7-2, the J call TRBJ1-6; D gene unclear. This CDR3 has 15 amino acids. From germline, CDR1 is SGHTA and CDR2 FQGNSA. The V gene lost 1 base and the J gene lost 4 bases, with 8 bases spanning the gap. CDR3 amino acids: CASSLEYSYNSPLHF. The CDR3 DNA is TGTGCCAGCAGCTTAGAATACTCATATAATTCACCCCTCCACTTT.

This rearrangement joins TRBV30 to TRBJ2-5, with TRBD2 identical over 8 bases. Germline CDR1 and CDR2: GTSNPN and SVGIG (reference sequence). After removal of 0 bases from V and 4 bases from J, the junction contained 4 bases not matched to a gene. The CDR3 sequence is 14 residues long. The CDR3 bases are TGTGCCTGGAGTGTAGCGGGGGCCCGAGAGACCCAGTACTTC. Its translation is CAWSVAGARETQYF.

The rearrangement uses TRBV7-9 and TRBJ2-7; possibly TRBD2 for D (5 bases). The CDR3 is 13 residues long. Germline CDR1 and CDR2: SEHNR and FQNEAQ (reference sequence). V gave up 3 bases and J gave up 2 bases, with 8 bases separating them. The CDR3, as DNA: TGTGCCAGCAGCTTGGAGGAGACCTACGAGCAGTACTTC. Encoded protein: CASSLEETYEQYF.

J is TRBJ1-2 and V is TRBV2, with 7 bases that match TRBD1. Germline lookup yields CDR1 SNHLY and CDR2 FYNNEI. Germline trimming cut 6 bases from V and 6 bases from J; bases unmatched to any gene: 7. CDR3 length equals 13 residues. CDR3 in amino acids: CASRTDRDHGYTF. CDR3 nucleotides: TGTGCCAGCAGGACCGACAGGGATCATGGCTACACCTTC.

This clone was observed a handful of times. The chain links TRBV4-2 to TRBJ1-5; 10 bases line up with TRBD1. In germline, CDR1 is LGHNA, CDR2 YNFKEQ. Unmatched junction bases numbered 2, after V lost 0 bases and J lost 3 bases. The CDR3 is 16 amino acids. The CDR3 nucleotides are TGTGCCAGCAGCCAAGATGGACAGGGGGACAATCAGCCCCAGCATTTT. This sequence encodes CASSQDGQGDNQPQHF.

The chain has TRBV19 and TRBJ2-4; 11 bases are a match to TRBD1. CDR1 is LNHDA and CDR2 is SQIVND in the germline V gene (reference sequence). The ends lost 7 bases at V and 2 bases at J; junction bases unmatched: 4. This CDR3 is built from 15 residues. The CDR3 sequence is CASTGQGVSKNIQYF. In nucleotides, the CDR3 is TGTGCCAGTACGGGACAGGGGGTATCCAAAAACATTCAGTACTTC. Supplemented by reference TRBV19 and TRBJ2-4, the full variable domain reads DGGITQSPKYLFRKEGQNVTLSCEQNLNHDAMYWYRQDPGQGLRLIYYSQIVNDFQKGDIAEGYSVSREKKESFPLTVTSAQKNPTAFYLCASTGQGVSKNIQYFGAGTRLSVL.

This chain connects TRBV5-1 to TRBJ2-2, with 10 nucleotides matching TRBD1. Unmatched junction bases numbered 3, after V lost 4 bases and J lost 3 bases. Per germline, CDR1 SGHRS and CDR2 YFSETQ. The CDR3 runs to 15 residues. The CDR3 nucleotides read TGCGCCAGCAGCCCCGGACAGGGGGACACCGGGGAGCTGTTTTTT. This gives the protein CASSPGQGDTGELFF.

The V gene is TRBV6-5, the J gene TRBJ2-7; weak D call: TRBD1 (7 bases). The V and J ends lost 6 bases and 3 bases respectively, with 18 bases between them. Per the germline V gene, CDR1 is MNHEY and CDR2 is SVGAGI. The CDR3 is made up of 15 amino acids. DNA for the CDR3: TGTGCCAGCAGGGATCAGGGGGGAAGGGACTACGAGCAGTACTTC. Residues: CASRDQGGRDYEQYF.

This clone appeared a few times. The V call is TRBV7-9, the J call TRBJ2-3; weak D call: TRBD1 (5 bases). The germline V gene encodes CDR1 SEHNR and CDR2 FQNEAQ (reference sequence). The CDR3 sequence is 13 residues long. V gave up 4 bases and J gave up 4 bases, with 9 bases separating them. This CDR3 is CASSWKQADTQYF. CDR3 nucleotides: TGTGCCAGCAGCTGGAAACAGGCAGATACGCAGTATTTT.

This chain connects TRBV5-1 to TRBJ2-3; 16 positions match TRBD2. The germline CDR1 and CDR2 sequences are SGHRS and YFSETQ. The V segment lost 3 bases and the J segment 4 bases; nucleotides outside the gene matches: 2. CDR3 length: 16 amino acids. The CDR3 reads CASSWGLAGGPDTQYF. DNA for the CDR3: TGCGCCAGCAGCTGGGGACTAGCGGGGGGGCCAGATACGCAGTATTTT.

V gene TRBV2 combines with J gene TRBJ1-5, with D perhaps matching TRBD1 (6 bases). The CDR3 sequence is 14 residues long. Trimming removed 2 bases at V and 6 bases at J, with 11 bases between. The germline V gene encodes CDR1 SNHLY and CDR2 FYNNEI. In nucleotides, the CDR3 is TGTGCCAGCAGTGAATCGGACAGAGCTCAGCCCCAGCATTTT. Protein product: CASSESDRAQPQHF.

This clone was picked up a small number of times. CDR3 DNA sequence: TGTGCCAGCAGCCGACAGTACAATGAGCAGTTCTTC. Encoded protein: CASSRQYNEQFF. The rearrangement uses TRBV14 and TRBJ2-1; perhaps TRBD1 as D (5 bases). Germline loops: CDR1 SGHDN, CDR2 FVKESK. The CDR3 covers 12 residues. V lost 4 bases to trimming and J lost 4 bases, with 5 bases between them.

This chain connects TRBV5-6 to TRBJ1-6, with TRBD1 identical over 9 bases. This CDR3 contains 15 residues. Trimming at V came to 4 bases and at J to 7 bases, leaving 6 bases not matched to a gene. Germline V gene data show CDR1 as SGHDT and CDR2 as YYEEEE. CDR3 region: CASSPGQGRNSPLHF. The CDR3 DNA is TGTGCCAGCAGCCCCGGACAGGGGAGAAATTCACCCCTCCACTTT. The whole variable domain, filled in from reference TRBV5-6 and TRBJ1-6, reads DAGVTQSPTHLIKTRGQQVTLRCSPKSGHDTVSWYQQALGQGPQFIFQYYEEEERQRGNFPDRFSGHQFPNYSSELNVNALLLGDSALYLCASSPGQGRNSPLHFGNGTRLTVT.

In its sample, this clone was seen a few times. The J gene is TRBJ2-3, the V gene TRBV2, with TRBD2 as a possible D gene (6 bases). V was shortened by 6 bases and J by 1 base, with 11 bases between the two germline ends. Germline V gene data show CDR1 as SNHLY and CDR2 as FYNNEI. The CDR3 is 14 residues long. This CDR3 is CASSMTSRTDTQYF. Here the CDR3 DNA reads TGTGCCAGCAGCATGACTAGTCGCACAGATACGCAGTATTTT. The full variable domain, rest sourced from reference TRBV2 and TRBJ2-3, is EPEVTQTPSHQVTQMGQEVILRCVPISNHLYFYWYRQILGQKVEFLVSFYNNEISEKSEIFDDQFSVERPDGSNFTLKIRSTKLEDSAMYFCASSMTSRTDTQYFGPGTRLTVL.